The 17 T cell receptor beta chains given below trace back to one sample, sequenced in a study of cytomegalovirus exposure and HLA in healthy donors. This PCR relied on a set of 60 Vbeta primers and 13 Jbeta primers. Sequencing used immunoSEQ multiplex PCR; TCRdb keeps in-frame clones, though not all of them. Of approximately 130,000 clones in the sample, more than 75% were seen once. Specimen: PBMCs. The receptors come from a male donor in good health and CMV-seronegative.

As to this clone: In the same sample, other DNA sequences code for this CDR3. The chain is built from TRBV5-1 and TRBJ2-5; possible D gene TRBD1, 5 bases. CDR3 length equals 13 residues. Germline CDR1 and CDR2: SGHRS and YFSETQ. V gave up 3 bases and J gave up 2 bases, with 8 bases separating them. CDR3 sequence: CASSSQGQETQYF. For the CDR3, the DNA is TGCGCCAGCAGCTCCCAGGGTCAAGAGACCCAGTACTTC.

The chain has TRBV20-1 and TRBJ2-7, with D unresolved. Trimming took off 5 bases at V and 2 bases at J, with 4 bases between the two ends. The germline V gene encodes CDR1 DFQATT and CDR2 SNEGSKA (reference sequence). This CDR3 has 10 amino acids. The chain's CDR3 is CSAPTYEQYF. CDR3 bases: TGCAGTGCTCCAACCTACGAGCAGTACTTC.

This rearrangement joins TRBV10-3 to TRBJ1-1, with TRBD1 as a possible D gene (6 bases). This CDR3 is 15 amino acids long. From germline, CDR1 is ENHRY and CDR2 SYGVKD. V was shortened by 4 bases and J by 1 base, with 13 bases between the two germline ends. CDR3 coding DNA: TGTGCCATCAGTGGTGGACAGTATGGGAACACTGAAGCTTTCTTT. Translated: CAISGGQYGNTEAFF.

The gene calls are TRBV27 and TRBJ2-7; TRBD2 agrees at 13 bases. This CDR3 has 18 amino acids. V lost 0 bases and J lost 2; bases outside the gene matches: 7. Germline V gene data show CDR1 as MNHEY and CDR2 as SMNVEV (reference sequence). The DNA of the CDR3 is TGTGCCAGCAGTTTATCTCCCGCGGGACTAGCGGGGACCTACGAGCAGTACTTC. Its protein is CASSLSPAGLAGTYEQYF.

This chain connects TRBV30 to TRBJ1-6; D unclear. The CDR3 spans 13 residues. The germline gives CDR1 GTSNPN, CDR2 SVGIG (reference sequence). V lost 5 bases to trimming and J lost 10 bases, with 15 bases between them. In DNA, the CDR3 is TGTGCCTGGGGACTAATCTTCCGATCACCCCTCCACTTT. This codes for CAWGLIFRSPLHF.

The chain is built from TRBV14 and TRBJ1-6; 7 nucleotides match TRBD1. V lost 4 bases to trimming and J lost 7 bases; unmatched junction nucleotides: 4. The CDR3 extends over 14 amino acids. Germline CDR1 reads SGHDN; CDR2 reads FVKESK. CDR3 residues: CASSPRQGNSPLHF. The CDR3 DNA reads TGTGCCAGCAGCCCGCGACAGGGCAATTCACCCCTCCACTTT. Full variable domain (outside the CDR3, taken from reference TRBV14 and TRBJ1-6): EAGVTQFPSHSVIEKGQTVTLRCDPISGHDNLYWYRRVMGKEIKFLLHFVKESKQDESGMPNNRFLAERTGGTYSTLKVQPAELEDSGVYFCASSPRQGNSPLHFGNGTRLTVT.

In nucleotides, the CDR3 is TGTGCCAGCAGCCGAACTAGGACTTACAATGAGCAGTTCTTC. It is translated as CASSRTRTYNEQFF. The chain employs TRBV11-2 and TRBJ2-1; perhaps TRBD2 as D (5 bases). With 5 bases removed from V and 4 bases from J, the gap between germline ends came to 12 bases. The CDR3 is 14 amino acids. The germline gives CDR1 SGHAT, CDR2 FQNNGV.

The CDR3 loop reads CASSKTRTGRDTEAFF. The DNA for the CDR3 is TGTGCCAGCAGCAAAACCAGGACAGGGCGGGACACTGAAGCTTTCTTT. This chain uses TRBV7-9 with TRBJ1-1, with TRBD1 matching over 8 bases. The length of the CDR3 is 16 residues. From germline, CDR1 is SEHNR and CDR2 FQNEAQ (reference sequence). After removal of 5 bases from V and 3 bases from J, the junction contained 11 bases not matched to a gene.

The CDR3, as DNA: TGTGCCAGCAGCCAAGGGGATAGGGGACTAGCGGGCACAGATACGCAGTATTTT. This codes for CASSQGDRGLAGTDTQYF. The chain recombines TRBV4-2 with TRBJ2-3; TRBD2 matches at 11 bases. CDR3 length: 18 amino acids. Germline CDR1 reads LGHNA; CDR2 reads YNFKEQ. Trimming cost V 1 base and J 1 base; bases outside gene matches: 7.

This chain links TRBV10-2 with TRBJ2-7, with 7 bases matching TRBD1. The CDR3 is made up of 15 amino acids. With V trimmed by 2 bases and J by 3 bases, 7 bases remained unmatched. Germline lookup yields CDR1 WSHSY and CDR2 SAAADI. Written as DNA, the CDR3 is TGCGCCAGCAGTGAGGCCCTCCCAGGGGGCTACGAGCAGTACTTC. This gives the protein CASSEALPGGYEQYF.

The V gene is TRBV4-3, the J gene TRBJ1-1; 8 bases are a match to TRBD1. The V gene's germline CDR1 is LGHNA and CDR2 YSLEER. The V gene end was trimmed by 2 bases and the J gene end by 5 bases; junction bases not matched to a gene: 4. This CDR3 has 14 amino acids. The CDR3: CASSQRTGSTEAFF. The CDR3 nucleotides are TGCGCCAGCAGCCAACGGACAGGGTCGACTGAAGCTTTCTTT.

V is TRBV5-4 and J is TRBJ1-5; 9 nucleotides match TRBD1. The CDR3 extends over 15 amino acids. Germline V gene lookup returns CDR1 SGHNT and CDR2 YYREEE (reference sequence). V was pared by 4 bases and J by 7 bases, with 9 bases of the junction left unmatched. The DNA of the CDR3 is TGTGCCAGCAGCCTACAGGGGGCGGGAGAACAGCCCCAGCATTTT. It yields the protein CASSLQGAGEQPQHF.

The V call is TRBV27, the J call TRBJ1-2; tentatively, D is TRBD1 (5 bases). V gave up 5 bases and J gave up 4 bases, with 14 bases separating them. The CDR3 is 14 residues long. CDR1 is MNHEY, CDR2 SMNVEV, per germline (reference sequence). CDR3 sequence (DNA): TGTGCCAGCAGTGGCAGGGAAGTAGGCTATGGCTACACCTTC. Translation: CASSGREVGYGYTF.

The chain joins TRBV7-9 to TRBJ1-5, with D perhaps matching TRBD1 (6 bases). Trimming shortened V by 4 bases and J by 4 bases, and 11 bases separated the two germline ends. CDR3 length: 14 residues. In germline, CDR1 is SEHNR, CDR2 FQNEAQ (reference sequence). This CDR3 is CASSSRQANQPQHF. The CDR3 bases are TGTGCCAGCAGCTCCCGACAGGCTAATCAGCCCCAGCATTTT.

V and J are TRBV28 and TRBJ1-2; D unclear. The CDR3 loop spans 12 amino acids. Germline values: CDR1 MDHEN, CDR2 SYDVKM. The germline V and J ends were trimmed by 5 bases and 3 bases, with 7 bases remaining between them. The CDR3 region is CASSQVDYGYTF. The CDR3 nucleotides are TGTGCCAGCAGTCAGGTGGACTATGGCTACACCTTC.

The V call is TRBV19, the J call TRBJ1-5; no clear D gene. The CDR3 is 16 residues long. V lost 2 bases, J lost 0 bases, and 11 bases lay in between. Germline V CDR1 and CDR2: LNHDA, SQIVND (reference sequence). The CDR3 protein is CASSIRGSLSNQPQHF. For the CDR3, the DNA is TGTGCCAGTAGTATAAGAGGGAGCCTTAGCAATCAGCCCCAGCATTTT.

This chain uses TRBV5-5 with TRBJ2-7; D might be TRBD2 (6 bases). Germline V gene data show CDR1 as SGHKS and CDR2 as YYEKEE (reference sequence). V shed 4 bases and J shed 3 bases, with 14 bases lying between them. This CDR3 comprises 14 residues. In DNA form, the CDR3 reads TGTGCCAGCAGCGTAGTGGGGGGTAACTACGAGCAGTACTTC. It yields the protein CASSVVGGNYEQYF.